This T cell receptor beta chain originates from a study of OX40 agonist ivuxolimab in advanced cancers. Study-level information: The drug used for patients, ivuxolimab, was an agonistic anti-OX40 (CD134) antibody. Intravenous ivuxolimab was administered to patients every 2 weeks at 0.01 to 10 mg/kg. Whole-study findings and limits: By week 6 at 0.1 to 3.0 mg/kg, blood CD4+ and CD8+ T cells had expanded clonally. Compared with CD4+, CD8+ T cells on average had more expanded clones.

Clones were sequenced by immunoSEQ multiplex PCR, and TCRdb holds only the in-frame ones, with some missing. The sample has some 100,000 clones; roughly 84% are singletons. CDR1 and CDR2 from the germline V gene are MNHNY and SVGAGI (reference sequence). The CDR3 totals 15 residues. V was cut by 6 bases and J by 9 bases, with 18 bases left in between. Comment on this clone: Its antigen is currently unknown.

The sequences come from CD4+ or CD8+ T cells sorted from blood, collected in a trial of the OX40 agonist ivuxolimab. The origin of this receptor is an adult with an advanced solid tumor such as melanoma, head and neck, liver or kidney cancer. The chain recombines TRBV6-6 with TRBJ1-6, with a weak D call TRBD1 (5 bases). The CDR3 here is CASSETDGAGSPLHF. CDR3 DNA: TGTGCCAGCAGCGAGACAGATGGCGCGGGTTCACCCCTCCACTTT.